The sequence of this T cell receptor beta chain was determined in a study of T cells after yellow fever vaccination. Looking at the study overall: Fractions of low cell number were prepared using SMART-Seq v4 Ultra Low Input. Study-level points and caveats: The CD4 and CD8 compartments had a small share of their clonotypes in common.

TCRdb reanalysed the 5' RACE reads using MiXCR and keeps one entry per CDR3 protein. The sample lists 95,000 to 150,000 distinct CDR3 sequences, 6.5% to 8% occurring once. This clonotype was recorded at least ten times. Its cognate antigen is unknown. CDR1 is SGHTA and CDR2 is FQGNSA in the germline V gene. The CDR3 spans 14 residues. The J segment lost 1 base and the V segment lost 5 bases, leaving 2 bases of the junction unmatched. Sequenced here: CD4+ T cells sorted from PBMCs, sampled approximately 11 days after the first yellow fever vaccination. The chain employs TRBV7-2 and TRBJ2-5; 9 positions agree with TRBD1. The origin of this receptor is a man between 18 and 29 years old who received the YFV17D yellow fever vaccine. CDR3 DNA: TGTGCCAGCAGCGGGGGACAGGGCCAAGAGACCCAGTACTTC. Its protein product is CASSGGQGQETQYF.